These T cell receptor beta chains were read from a single sample in a study of T cell changes during pregnancy in multiple sclerosis. Libraries were prepared by immunoSEQ multiplex PCR; TCRdb keeps only in-frame clonotypes and omits some of them. Altogether roughly 110,000 clones are present, roughly 89% being singletons, with the ten largest covering 1.5% to 2%. Sequenced here: peripheral blood, sampled before pregnancy. All receptors derive from a female donor with multiple sclerosis, enrolled in a pregnancy study. Both conserved end residues are trimmed from each CDR3.

length | J | V | CDR3
12 | TRBJ1-4 | TRBV10-3 | AISDKGAGEKLF
13 | TRBJ1-2 | TRBV7-9 | ASTPGGGAPYGYT
14 | TRBJ2-1 | TRBV6-5 | ASSYSWGESYNEQF
13 | TRBJ2-5 | TRBV19 | ASTRSGVGEETQY
11 | TRBJ1-2 | TRBV30 | AWTGEPVSGYT
12 | TRBJ2-1 | TRBV27 | ASSLVGGSKEQF
14 | TRBJ2-3 | TRBV27 | ASSTSGGEFTDTQY
13 | TRBJ2-2 | TRBV28 | ASNLDRARTGELF
13 | TRBJ2-3 | TRBV28 | ASSPGTSSTDTQY
13 | TRBJ2-3 | TRBV7-3 | ASSLDGQGTDTQY
13 | TRBJ1-4 | TRBV11-2 | ASSLDPRAYEKLF
12 | TRBJ2-3 | TRBV7-8 | ASSLPAAGHTQY
14 | TRBJ2-7 | TRBV7-2 | ASSKEAGRMRYEQY
12 | TRBJ2-3 | TRBV18 | ASSPLSGTDTQY
12 | TRBJ2-1 | TRBV27 | ASSLATFYNEQF
13 | TRBJ1-1 | TRBV5-1 | ASSLVDRMNTEAF
13 | TRBJ2-1 | TRBV6-5 | ASSRLAGGRNEQF
16 | TRBJ2-1 | TRBV19 | ASSISGTSGGSYNEQF
14 | TRBJ1-2 | TRBV5-5 | ASSLALTDRGYGYT
13 | TRBJ2-7 | TRBV15 | ATSRRTSGTYEQY
12 | TRBJ2-2 | TRBV4-3 | ASSQVGGTGELF
11 | TRBJ1-2 | TRBV5-1 | ASSFEGSYGYT
13 | TRBJ2-1 | TRBV5-5 | ASSVRLAGVNEQF
9 | TRBJ1-1 | TRBV6-1 | ASTGYTEAF
12 | TRBJ1-1 | TRBV11-2 | ASSWQGANTEAF
13 | TRBJ1-1 | TRBV6-5 | ASSFLLGGGTEAF
12 | TRBJ1-2 | TRBV7-8 | ASSLRTGEGGYT
14 | TRBJ2-4 | TRBV4-1 | ASSGLAGITKNIQY
9 | TRBJ2-3 | TRBV20-1 | SAKSGAIGN
13 | TRBJ2-2 | TRBV19 | ASTPGQGYTGELF
9 | TRBJ1-2 | TRBV20-1 | SASELYGYT
14 | TRBJ2-7 | TRBV4-3 | ASSQSLNRGPYEQY
14 | TRBJ1-1 | TRBV6-5 | ASSWRQVGGRTEAF
14 | TRBJ2-1 | TRBV27 | ASNPYQDSAPNEQF
12 | TRBJ2-4 | TRBV2 | ASIGSLAKNIQY
13 | TRBJ2-7 | TRBV15 | ATSRDGQGNYEQY
13 | TRBJ2-1 | TRBV7-2 | ASSLGSSANNEQF
14 | TRBJ2-7 | TRBV5-1 | ASSLGGGQGSYEQY
9 | TRBJ1-4 | TRBV20-1 | SAKLNEKLF
13 | TRBJ2-7 | TRBV11-3 | ASSLSSTESYEQY
12 | TRBJ1-1 | TRBV7-6 | ASKGQETNTEAF
13 | TRBJ2-7 | TRBV11-2 | ASSLDPGGSYEQY
13 | TRBJ1-6 | TRBV6-1 | ASRSWAKPNSPLH
12 | TRBJ1-1 | TRBV11-1 | ASSSPRVWTEAF
13 | TRBJ1-3 | TRBV10-1 | ASSEDSSSGSTIY
13 | TRBJ2-3 | TRBV9 | ASSVVGGSTDTQY
10 | TRBJ1-1 | TRBV14 | ASSLWQGEAF
12 | TRBJ2-7 | TRBV7-2 | ASTSQGSSYEQY
14 | TRBJ2-5 | TRBV14 | ASTQAGRGYQETQY
13 | TRBJ2-3 | TRBV11-1 | ASRLLRGGPDTQY
15 | TRBJ2-1 | TRBV11-3 | ASNFHSGGVPYNEQF
11 | TRBJ1-1 | TRBV2 | ASTMGQWTEAF
13 | TRBJ1-1 | TRBV4-2 | ASSPLREMNTEAF
12 | TRBJ1-3 | TRBV4-3 | ASSQTGGGNTIY
12 | TRBJ1-1 | TRBV7-9 | ASSVRDTNTEAF
11 | TRBJ1-1 | TRBV6-1 | ASSERTGAEAF
17 | TRBJ1-2 | TRBV7-9 | ASSRQTGTGASRGYGYT
12 | TRBJ2-1 | TRBV15 | AAAQGAAYNEQF